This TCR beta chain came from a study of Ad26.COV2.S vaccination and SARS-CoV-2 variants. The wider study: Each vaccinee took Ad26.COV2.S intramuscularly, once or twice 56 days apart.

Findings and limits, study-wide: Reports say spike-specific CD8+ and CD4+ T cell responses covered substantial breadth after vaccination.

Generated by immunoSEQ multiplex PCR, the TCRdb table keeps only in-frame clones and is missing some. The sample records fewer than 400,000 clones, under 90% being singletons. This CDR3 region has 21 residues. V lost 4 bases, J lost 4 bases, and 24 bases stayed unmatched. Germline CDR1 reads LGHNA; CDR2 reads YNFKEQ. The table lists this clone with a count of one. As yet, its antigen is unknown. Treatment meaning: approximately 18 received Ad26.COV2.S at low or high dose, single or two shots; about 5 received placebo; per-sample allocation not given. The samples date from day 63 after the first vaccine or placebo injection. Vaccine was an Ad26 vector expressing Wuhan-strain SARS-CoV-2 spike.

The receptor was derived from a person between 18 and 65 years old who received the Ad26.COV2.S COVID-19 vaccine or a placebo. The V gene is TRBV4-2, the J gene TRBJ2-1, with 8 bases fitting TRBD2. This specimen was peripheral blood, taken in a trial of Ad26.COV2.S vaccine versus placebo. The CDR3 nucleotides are TGTGCCAGCAGCCCGTTAAGTTTCGGTACTAGCGGACAGAAAGAATACAATGAGCAGTTCTTC. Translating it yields CASSPLSFGTSGQKEYNEQFF.